This T cell receptor beta chain was sequenced in a study of shared clonotypes between healthy human individuals. Original handling: Junction-only sequences without quality scores were provided by ImmunoSEQ, so filtering was different. The data were produced by immunoSEQ multiplex PCR, yet TCRdb's version contains in-frame clones alone and is incomplete. D and trimming were read from the DNA, whereas the V and J calls and clone size are those reported in that table. This table holds about 2.3 million clones, 92% found once. Whole-study results and caveats: Blood alone was sampled, and tissue repertoires likely differ. Naive CD4 clonotypes overlapped across a handful of donors at roughly 5%. Lower generation probabilities were found for non-shared clonotypes than for those shared by all four donors.

This CDR3 is 15 amino acids long. Trimming left V 7 bases short and J 3 bases short, with 15 bases between. Per the germline V gene, CDR1 is MDHEN and CDR2 is SYDVKM. Points on this clone: Its antigen is still unknown.

This clonotype originated in a man younger than 35 in good health. Some clones in this sample may be carry-over from other donors' samples. This rearrangement joins TRBV28 to TRBJ2-2; D is perhaps TRBD1 or TRBD2 (6 bases each). Sequencing input: naive CD4+ T cells from PBMCs. The subset is: CD45RA+ positively selected. The CDR3 here is CASTSGGADTGELFF. The CDR3 region has the DNA TGTGCCAGCACTTCCGGGGGCGCGGACACCGGGGAGCTGTTTTTT.